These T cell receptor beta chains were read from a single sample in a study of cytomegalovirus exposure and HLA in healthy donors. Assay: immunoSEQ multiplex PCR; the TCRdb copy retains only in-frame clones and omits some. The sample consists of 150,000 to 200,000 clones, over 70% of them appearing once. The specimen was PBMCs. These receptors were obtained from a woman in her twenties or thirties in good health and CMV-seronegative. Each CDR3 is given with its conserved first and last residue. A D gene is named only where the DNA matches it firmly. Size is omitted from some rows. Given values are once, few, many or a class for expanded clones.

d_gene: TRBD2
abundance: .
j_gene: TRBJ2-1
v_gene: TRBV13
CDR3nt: TGTGCCAGCAGCTTGACTAGCGTTGAGCAGTTCTTC
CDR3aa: CASSLTSVEQFF

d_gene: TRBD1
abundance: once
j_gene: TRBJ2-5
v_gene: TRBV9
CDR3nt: TGTGCCAGCAGCGTAGGTACAGGGGGTTTGGAGACCCAGTACTTC
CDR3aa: CASSVGTGGLETQYF

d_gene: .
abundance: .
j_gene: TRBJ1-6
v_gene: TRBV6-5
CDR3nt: TGTGCCAGCACAGCGGCAGATAATTCACCCCTCCACTTT
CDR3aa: CASTAADNSPLHF

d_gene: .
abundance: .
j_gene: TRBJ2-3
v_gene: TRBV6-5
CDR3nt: TGTGCCAGCAGCCTCGGGGGGCCAGATACGCAGTATTTT
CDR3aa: CASSLGGPDTQYF

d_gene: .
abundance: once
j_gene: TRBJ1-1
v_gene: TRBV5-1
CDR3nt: TGCGCCAGCAGCGTTGCAGGAAACACTGAAGCTTTCTTT
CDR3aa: CASSVAGNTEAFF

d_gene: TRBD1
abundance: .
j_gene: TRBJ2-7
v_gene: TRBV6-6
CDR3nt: TGTGCCAGCAGACCCGGGACAGGGGGAGGCTACGAGCAGTACTTC
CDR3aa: CASRPGTGGGYEQYF

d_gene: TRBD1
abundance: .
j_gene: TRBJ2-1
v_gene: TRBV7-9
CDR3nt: TGTGCCAGCAGCTGGGGACAGGGATACAATGAGCAGTTCTTC
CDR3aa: CASSWGQGYNEQFF

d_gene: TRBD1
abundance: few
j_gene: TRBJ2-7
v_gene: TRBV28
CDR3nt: TGTGCCAGCAGTTTGCCGACAGGGCGATCCTACGAGCAGTACTTC
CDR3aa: CASSLPTGRSYEQYF

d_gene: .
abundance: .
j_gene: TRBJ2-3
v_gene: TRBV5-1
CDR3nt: TGCGCCAGCAGCCTCGGACATAGCCCATCGGATACGCAGTATTTT
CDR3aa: CASSLGHSPSDTQYF

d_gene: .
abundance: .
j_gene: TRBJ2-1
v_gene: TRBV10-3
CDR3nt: TGTGCCATCAGTAACCTGGGGGGGCGTGATGAGCAGTTCTTC
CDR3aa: CAISNLGGRDEQFF

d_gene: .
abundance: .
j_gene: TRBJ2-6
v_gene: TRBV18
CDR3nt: TGTGCCAGCTCTACAGGGAGCTCTGGGGCCAACGGCCTGACTTTC
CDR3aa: CASSTGSSGANGLTF

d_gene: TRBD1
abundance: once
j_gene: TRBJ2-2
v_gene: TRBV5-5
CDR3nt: TGTGCCAGCAGCTCAAGCACTTACAGGGGGCACGGCGGGGAGCTGTTTTTT
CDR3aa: CASSSSTYRGHGGELFF

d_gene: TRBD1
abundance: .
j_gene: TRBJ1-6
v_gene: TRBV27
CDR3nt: TGTGCCAGCAGTCCACAGGGGAGCAATTCACCCCTCCACTTT
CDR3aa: CASSPQGSNSPLHF

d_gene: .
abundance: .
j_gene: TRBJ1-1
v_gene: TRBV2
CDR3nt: TGTGCCTACAACCAGGGGTCGTCGAGGACTGAAGCTTTCTTT
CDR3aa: CAYNQGSSRTEAFF

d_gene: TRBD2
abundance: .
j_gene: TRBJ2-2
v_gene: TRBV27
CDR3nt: TGTGCCAGCAGTTCTAGAGCCGGGACAGGGGGACTAGCGGGAGTTTCGGGGGAGCTGTTTTTT
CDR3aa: CASSSRAGTGGLAGVSGELFF

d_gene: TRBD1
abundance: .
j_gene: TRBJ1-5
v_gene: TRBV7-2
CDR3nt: TGTGCCAGCAGCCCACAGGGTCCCGGGACAGGGATAAATCAGCCCCAGCATTTT
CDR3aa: CASSPQGPGTGINQPQHF

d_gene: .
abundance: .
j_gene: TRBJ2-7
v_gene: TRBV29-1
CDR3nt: TGCAGCGTTGAGACACCCTCCTACGAGCAGTACTTC
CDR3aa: CSVETPSYEQYF

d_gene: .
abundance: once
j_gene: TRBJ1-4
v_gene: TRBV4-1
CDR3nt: TGCGCCAGCAGCCACCCGGCCGTCCTCGGGGGGGAAAAACTGTTTTTT
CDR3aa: CASSHPAVLGGEKLFF

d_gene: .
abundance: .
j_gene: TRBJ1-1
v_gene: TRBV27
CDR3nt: TGTGCCAGCAGTAGACAAGTAGGGGGGGGGACTGAAGCTTTCTTT
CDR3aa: CASSRQVGGGTEAFF

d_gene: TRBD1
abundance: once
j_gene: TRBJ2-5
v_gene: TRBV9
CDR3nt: TGTGCCAGCAGCGTAGCTTCACAGGGGGGTGAGACCCAGTACTTC
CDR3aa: CASSVASQGGETQYF

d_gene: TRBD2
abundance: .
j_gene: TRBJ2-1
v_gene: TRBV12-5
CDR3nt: TGTGCTAGTGGTTCCCGCACTAGCGGGAGAGGAGATGAGCAGTTCTTC
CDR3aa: CASGSRTSGRGDEQFF

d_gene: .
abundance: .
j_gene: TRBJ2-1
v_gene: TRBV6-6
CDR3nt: TGTGCCAGCAGTTACTCAGTGGGCACGGGGAATGAGCAGTTCTTC
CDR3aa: CASSYSVGTGNEQFF

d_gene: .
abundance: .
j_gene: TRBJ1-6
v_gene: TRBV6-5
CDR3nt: TGTGCCAGCAGCCTACCGGGGGTGACCAATTCACCCCTCCACTTT
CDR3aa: CASSLPGVTNSPLHF

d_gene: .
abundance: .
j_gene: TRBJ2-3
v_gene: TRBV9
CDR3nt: TGTGCCAGCAGCGTAGAATATGGGGGCCTGGGAGATACGCAGTATTTT
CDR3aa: CASSVEYGGLGDTQYF

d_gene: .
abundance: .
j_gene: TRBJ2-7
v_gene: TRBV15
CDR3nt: TGTGCCACCAGTCGGGACTTTTACGAGCAGTACTTC
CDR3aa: CATSRDFYEQYF

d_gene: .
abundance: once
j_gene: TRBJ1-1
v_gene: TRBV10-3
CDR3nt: TGTGCCATCAGGGAAAGGGGGAACACTGAAGCTTTCTTT
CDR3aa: CAIRERGNTEAFF